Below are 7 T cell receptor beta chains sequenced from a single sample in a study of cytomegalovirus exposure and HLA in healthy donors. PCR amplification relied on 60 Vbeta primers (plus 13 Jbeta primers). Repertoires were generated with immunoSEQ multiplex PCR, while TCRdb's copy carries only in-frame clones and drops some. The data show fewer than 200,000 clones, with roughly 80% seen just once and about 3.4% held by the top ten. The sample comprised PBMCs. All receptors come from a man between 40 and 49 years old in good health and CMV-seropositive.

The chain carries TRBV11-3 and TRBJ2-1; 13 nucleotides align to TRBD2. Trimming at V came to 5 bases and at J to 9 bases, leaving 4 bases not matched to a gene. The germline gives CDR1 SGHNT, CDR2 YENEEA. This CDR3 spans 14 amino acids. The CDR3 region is CASSSGLAGAEQFF. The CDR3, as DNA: TGTGCCAGCAGCAGCGGACTAGCGGGAGCTGAGCAGTTCTTC.

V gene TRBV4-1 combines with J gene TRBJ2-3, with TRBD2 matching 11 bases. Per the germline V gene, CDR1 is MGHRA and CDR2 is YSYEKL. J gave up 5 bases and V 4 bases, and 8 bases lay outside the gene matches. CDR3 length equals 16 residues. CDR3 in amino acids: CASSRLGLAVEDTQYF. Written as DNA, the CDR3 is TGCGCCAGCAGCCGGCTGGGACTAGCGGTGGAAGATACGCAGTATTTT.

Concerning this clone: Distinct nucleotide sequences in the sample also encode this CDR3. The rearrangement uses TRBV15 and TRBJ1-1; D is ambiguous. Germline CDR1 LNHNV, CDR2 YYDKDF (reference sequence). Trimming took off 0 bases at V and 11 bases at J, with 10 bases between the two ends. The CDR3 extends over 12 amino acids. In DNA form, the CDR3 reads TGTGCCACCAGCAGAGATAGGCGGGATGCTTTCTTT. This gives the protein CATSRDRRDAFF.

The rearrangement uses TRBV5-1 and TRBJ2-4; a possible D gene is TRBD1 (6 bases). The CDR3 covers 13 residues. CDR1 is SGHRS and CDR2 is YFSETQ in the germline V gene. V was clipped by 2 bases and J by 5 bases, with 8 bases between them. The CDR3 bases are TGCGCCAGCAGCTTTGGGGGCGAAAACATTCAGTACTTC. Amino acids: CASSFGGENIQYF.

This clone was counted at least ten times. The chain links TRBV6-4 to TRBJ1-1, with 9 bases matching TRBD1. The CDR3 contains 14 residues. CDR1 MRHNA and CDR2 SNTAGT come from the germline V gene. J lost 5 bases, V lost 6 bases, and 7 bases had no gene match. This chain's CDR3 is CASRGTGTGTEAFF. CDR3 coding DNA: TGTGCCAGCAGAGGCACCGGGACAGGGACTGAAGCTTTCTTT.

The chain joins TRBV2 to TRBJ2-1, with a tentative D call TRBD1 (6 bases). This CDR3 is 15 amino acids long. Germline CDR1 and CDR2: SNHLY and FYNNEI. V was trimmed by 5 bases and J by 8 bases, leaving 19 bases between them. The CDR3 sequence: CASSLQGQGADEQFF. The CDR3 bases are TGTGCCAGCAGTCTTCAGGGGCAGGGCGCCGATGAGCAGTTCTTC.

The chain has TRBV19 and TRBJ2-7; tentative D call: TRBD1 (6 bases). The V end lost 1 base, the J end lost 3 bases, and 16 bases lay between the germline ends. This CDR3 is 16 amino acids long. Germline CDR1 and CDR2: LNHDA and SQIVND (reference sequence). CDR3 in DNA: TGTGCCAGTAGTATAGCCACACGGACAGTTATCTACGAGCAGTACTTC. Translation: CASSIATRTVIYEQYF.